These 10 T cell receptor beta chains came from one sample sequenced in a study of blood T cell repertoires in COVID-19. The protocol was immunoSEQ multiplex PCR, while the TCRdb copy is restricted to in-frame clones and leaves out a portion. Among 180,000 or so clones listed, 80% were seen once. Sequencing was performed on PBMCs or T cells enriched from blood (not recorded which). The receptors come from a man in his sixties who had been exposed to COVID-19.

The chain links TRBV7-2 to TRBJ1-3, with D possibly TRBD1 on 6 matching bases. Germline CDR1 SGHTA, CDR2 FQGNSA. The ends were cut back, 4 bases at V and 3 bases at J, with 10 bases in the middle. The CDR3 has 14 residues. The DNA for the CDR3 is TGTGCCAGCAGCTCCGGACAGAATGGAAACACCATATATTTT. This encodes CASSSGQNGNTIYF.

The rearrangement joins TRBV18 to TRBJ1-1; possible D gene TRBD1, 5 bases. V shed 5 bases and J shed 5 bases, with 12 bases lying between them. The CDR3 runs to 13 residues. Germline CDR1 and CDR2: KGHSH and LQKENI. The CDR3 bases are TGTGCCAGCTCAGGGGGGTTATGGACTGAAGCTTTCTTT. Protein sequence: CASSGGLWTEAFF.

In this sample, this clone turned up once. The CDR3 sequence is CATSRTGTPSTNEKLFF. Here the CDR3 DNA reads TGTGCCACCAGCAGAACCGGGACACCCTCAACTAATGAAAAACTGTTTTTT. The V gene is TRBV15, the J gene TRBJ1-4; D might be TRBD1 (6 bases). The CDR3 loop spans 17 amino acids. V lost 2 bases to trimming and J lost 0 bases, with 13 bases between them. Germline loops: CDR1 LNHNV, CDR2 YYDKDF (reference sequence). Full variable domain (remainder filled in from reference TRBV15 and TRBJ1-4): DAMVIQNPRYQVTQFGKPVTLSCSQTLNHNVMYWYQQKSSQAPKLLFHYYDKDFNNEADTPDNFQSRRPNTSFCFLDIRSPGLGDTAMYLCATSRTGTPSTNEKLFFGSGTQLSVL.

V is TRBV7-8 and J is TRBJ2-2; D is unclear. The CDR3 is made up of 15 amino acids. In germline, CDR1 is SGHVS, CDR2 FQNEAQ. V was cut by 5 bases and J by 1 base, with 11 bases left in between. The CDR3 DNA reads as TGTGCCAGCAGCGCCTACAGCCAGAACACCGGGGAGCTGTTTTTT. It codes for CASSAYSQNTGELFF. Based on the CDR3 plus reference TRBV7-8 and TRBJ2-2, the full variable domain is GAGVSQSPRYKVAKRGQDVALRCDPISGHVSLFWYQQALGQGPEFLTYFQNEAQLDKSGLPSDRFFAERPEGSVSTLKIQRTQQEDSAVYLCASSAYSQNTGELFFGEGSRLTVL.

This chain links TRBV9 with TRBJ1-6; D gene ambiguous. The germline V and J ends were trimmed by 2 bases and 8 bases, with 14 bases remaining between them. Germline-derived CDR1 and CDR2 are SGDLS and YYNGEE. The CDR3 is 15 amino acids. For the CDR3, the DNA is TGTGCCAGCAGCGTCGGGGAGGGCGCATATTCACCCCTCCACTTT. It yields the protein CASSVGEGAYSPLHF.

This clone appeared once. The chain recombines TRBV28 with TRBJ2-1; 8 positions agree with TRBD2. Germline V gene sequence: CDR1 MDHEN, CDR2 SYDVKM. Unmatched junction bases numbered 9, after V lost 6 bases and J lost 5 bases. The length of the CDR3 is 15 residues. CDR3 region: CASRPGTRGHNEQFF. The CDR3 DNA sequence: TGTGCCAGCAGGCCCGGGACTAGAGGCCACAATGAGCAGTTCTTC.

The gene calls are TRBV5-1 and TRBJ2-7; the match to TRBD1 covers 8 bases. The CDR3 loop spans 14 amino acids. CDR1 and CDR2 (germline): SGHRS, YFSETQ. Unmatched junction bases numbered 11, after V lost 6 bases and J lost 6 bases. CDR3 in amino acids: CASTIGTGLAEQYF. CDR3 DNA sequence: TGCGCCAGCACCATCGGGACAGGCCTCGCCGAGCAGTACTTC.

CDR3 amino acids: CASGQMNTEAFF. The CDR3 bases are TGTGCCAGCGGACAGATGAACACTGAAGCTTTCTTT. The chain has TRBV11-3 and TRBJ1-1, with D possibly TRBD1 on 6 matching bases. With 8 bases removed from V and 0 bases from J, the gap between germline ends came to 7 bases. This CDR3 region has 12 residues. In germline, CDR1 is SGHNT, CDR2 YENEEA.

This clone was picked up one time. This chain links TRBV5-4 with TRBJ2-3; perhaps TRBD2 as D (5 bases). The CDR3 has 12 residues. Trimming pared 5 bases from V and 6 bases from J, leaving 10 bases between. Germline V gives CDR1 SGHNT, CDR2 YYREEE (reference sequence). The CDR3 DNA sequence: TGTGCCAGCAGTCCGTCGGGGGATACGCAGTATTTT. This gives the protein CASSPSGDTQYF.

The chain carries TRBV27 and TRBJ2-3; tentative D call: TRBD1 (6 bases). The CDR3 loop spans 15 amino acids. Trimming removed 5 bases from V and 4 bases from J, with 16 bases in between. The germline CDR1 and CDR2 sequences are MNHEY and SMNVEV (reference sequence). CDR3 bases: TGTGCCAGCAGTCCTCAGGGGATAGGCGCAGATACGCAGTATTTT. This gives the protein CASSPQGIGADTQYF.